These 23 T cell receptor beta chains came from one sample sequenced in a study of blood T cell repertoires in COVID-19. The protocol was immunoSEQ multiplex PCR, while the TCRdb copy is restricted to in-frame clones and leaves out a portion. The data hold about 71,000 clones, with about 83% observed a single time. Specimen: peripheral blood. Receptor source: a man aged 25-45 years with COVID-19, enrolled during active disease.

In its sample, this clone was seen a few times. The CDR3 region has the DNA TGTGCCAGACAGGGGGCGACAGGAAACACCATATATTTT. This encodes CARQGATGNTIYF. The chain links TRBV28 to TRBJ1-3, with 9 bases identical to TRBD1. The CDR3 loop spans 13 amino acids. With V trimmed by 9 bases and J by 4 bases, 4 bases remained unmatched. Germline CDR1 is MDHEN and CDR2 is SYDVKM.

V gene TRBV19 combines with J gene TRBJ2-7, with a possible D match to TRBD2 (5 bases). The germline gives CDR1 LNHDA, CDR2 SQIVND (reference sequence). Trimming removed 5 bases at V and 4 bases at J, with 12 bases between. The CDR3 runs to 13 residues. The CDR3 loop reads CASSLGLSYEQYF. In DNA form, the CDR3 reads TGTGCCAGTAGTCTTGGACTGTCGTACGAGCAGTACTTC. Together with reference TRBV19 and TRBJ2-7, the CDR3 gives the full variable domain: DGGITQSPKYLFRKEGQNVTLSCEQNLNHDAMYWYRQDPGQGLRLIYYSQIVNDFQKGDIAEGYSVSREKKESFPLTVTSAQKNPTAFYLCASSLGLSYEQYFGPGTRLTVT.

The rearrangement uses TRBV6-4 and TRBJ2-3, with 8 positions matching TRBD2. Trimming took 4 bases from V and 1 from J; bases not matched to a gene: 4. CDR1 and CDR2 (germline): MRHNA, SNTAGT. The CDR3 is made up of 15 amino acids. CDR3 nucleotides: TGTGCCAGCAGTGGGGAAGCGGGAGGCACAGATACGCAGTATTTT. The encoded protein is CASSGEAGGTDTQYF.

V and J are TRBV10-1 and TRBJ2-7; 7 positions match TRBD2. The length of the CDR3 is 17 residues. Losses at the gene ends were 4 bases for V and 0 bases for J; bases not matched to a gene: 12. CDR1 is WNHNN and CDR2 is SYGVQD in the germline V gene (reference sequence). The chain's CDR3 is CASSGPSGPRASYEQYF. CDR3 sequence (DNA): TGCGCCAGCAGTGGGCCTAGCGGCCCTCGGGCCTCCTACGAGCAGTACTTC.

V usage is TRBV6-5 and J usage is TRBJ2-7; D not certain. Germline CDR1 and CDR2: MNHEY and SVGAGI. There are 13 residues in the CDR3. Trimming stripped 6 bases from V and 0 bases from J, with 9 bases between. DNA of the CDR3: TGTGCCAGCAGATCAGACACCTCCTACGAGCAGTACTTC. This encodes CASRSDTSYEQYF.

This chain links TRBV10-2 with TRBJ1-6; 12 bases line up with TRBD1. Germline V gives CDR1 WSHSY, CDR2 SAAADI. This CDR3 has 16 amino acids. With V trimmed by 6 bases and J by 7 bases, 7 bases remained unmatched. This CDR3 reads CASRKPGQGANSPLHF. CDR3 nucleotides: TGCGCCAGCAGGAAACCGGGACAGGGGGCGAATTCACCCCTCCACTTT.

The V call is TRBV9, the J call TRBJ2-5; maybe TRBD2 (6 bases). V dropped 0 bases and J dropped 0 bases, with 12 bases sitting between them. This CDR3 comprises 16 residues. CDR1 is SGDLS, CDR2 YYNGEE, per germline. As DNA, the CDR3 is TGTGCCAGCAGCGTAGGAGCGGGCACCTACCAAGAGACCCAGTACTTC. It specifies CASSVGAGTYQETQYF.

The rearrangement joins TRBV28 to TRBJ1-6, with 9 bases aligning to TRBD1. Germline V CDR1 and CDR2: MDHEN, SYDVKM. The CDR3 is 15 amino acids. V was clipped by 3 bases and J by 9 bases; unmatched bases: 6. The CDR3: CASSFEGQGGSPLHF. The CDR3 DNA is TGTGCCAGCAGTTTTGAGGGACAGGGAGGTTCACCCCTCCACTTT.

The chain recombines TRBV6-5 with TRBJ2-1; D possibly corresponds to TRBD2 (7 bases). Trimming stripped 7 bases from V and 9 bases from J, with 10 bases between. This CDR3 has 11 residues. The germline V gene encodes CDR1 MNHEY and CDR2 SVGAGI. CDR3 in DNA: TGTGCCAGCAAGGGGGGGGGTGAGCAGTTCTTC. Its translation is CASKGGGEQFF.

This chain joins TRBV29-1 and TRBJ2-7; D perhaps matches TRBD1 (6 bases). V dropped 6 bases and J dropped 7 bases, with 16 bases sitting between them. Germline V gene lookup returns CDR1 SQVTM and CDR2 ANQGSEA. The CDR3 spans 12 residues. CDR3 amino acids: CSVGQGGREQYF. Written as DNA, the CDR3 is TGCAGCGTGGGACAAGGAGGAAGGGAGCAGTACTTC.

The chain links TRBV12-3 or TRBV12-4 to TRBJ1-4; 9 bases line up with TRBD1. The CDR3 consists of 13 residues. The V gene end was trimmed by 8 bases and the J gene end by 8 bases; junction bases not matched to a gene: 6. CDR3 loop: CASLGTGKEKLFF. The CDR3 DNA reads TGTGCCAGCCTAGGGACAGGGAAGGAAAAACTGTTTTTT.

The CDR3 spells CASSGGQGYGYTF. The CDR3 DNA is TGTGCCAGCAGTGGGGGGCAAGGCTATGGCTACACCTTC. The chain recombines TRBV2 with TRBJ1-2, with D perhaps TRBD1 (6 bases). CDR3 length: 13 amino acids. The germline V gene encodes CDR1 SNHLY and CDR2 FYNNEI. Trimming left V 4 bases short and J 4 bases short, with 10 bases between.

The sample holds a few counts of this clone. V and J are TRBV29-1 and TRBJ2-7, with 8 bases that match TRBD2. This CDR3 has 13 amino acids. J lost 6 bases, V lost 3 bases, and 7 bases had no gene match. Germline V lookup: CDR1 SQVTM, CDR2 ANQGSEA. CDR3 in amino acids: CSVDGLAAGEQYF. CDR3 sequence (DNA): TGCAGCGTTGACGGACTAGCCGCGGGCGAGCAGTACTTC.

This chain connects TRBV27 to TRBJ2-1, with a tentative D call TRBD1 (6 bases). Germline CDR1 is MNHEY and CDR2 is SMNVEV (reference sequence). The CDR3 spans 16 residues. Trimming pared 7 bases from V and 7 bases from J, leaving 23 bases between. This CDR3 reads CASTSGELTHPNEQFF. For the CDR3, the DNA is TGTGCCAGCACCTCAGGGGAACTCACACATCCGAATGAGCAGTTCTTC.

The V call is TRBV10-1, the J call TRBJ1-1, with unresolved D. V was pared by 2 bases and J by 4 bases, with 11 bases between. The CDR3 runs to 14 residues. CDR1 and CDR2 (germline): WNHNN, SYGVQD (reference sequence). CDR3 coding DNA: TGCGCCAGCAGTGAGACGGGATGGGGCACTGAAGCTTTCTTT. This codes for CASSETGWGTEAFF.

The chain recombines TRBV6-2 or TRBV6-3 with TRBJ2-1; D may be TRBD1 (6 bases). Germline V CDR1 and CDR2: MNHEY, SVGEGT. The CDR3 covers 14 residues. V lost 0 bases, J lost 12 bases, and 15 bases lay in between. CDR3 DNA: TGTGCCAGCAGTTACTCTCGGCTGGGACAAGGGCAGTTCTTC. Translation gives CASSYSRLGQGQFF.

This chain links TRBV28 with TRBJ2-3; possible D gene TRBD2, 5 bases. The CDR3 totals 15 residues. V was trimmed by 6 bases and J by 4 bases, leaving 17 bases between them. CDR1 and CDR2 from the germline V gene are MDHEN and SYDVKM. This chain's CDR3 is CASRSSVRAPDTQYF. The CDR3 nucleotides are TGTGCCAGCAGGTCGAGTGTGAGGGCCCCAGATACGCAGTATTTT.

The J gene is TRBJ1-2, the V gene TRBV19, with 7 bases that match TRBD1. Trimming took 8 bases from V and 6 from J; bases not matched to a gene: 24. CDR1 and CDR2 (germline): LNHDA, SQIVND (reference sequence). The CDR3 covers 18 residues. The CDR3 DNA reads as TGTGCCAGTCGTCGAGGCCGGTTCGAACAGGGGATCCCACATGGCTACACCTTC. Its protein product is CASRRGRFEQGIPHGYTF. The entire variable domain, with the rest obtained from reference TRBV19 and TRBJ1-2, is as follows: DGGITQSPKYLFRKEGQNVTLSCEQNLNHDAMYWYRQDPGQGLRLIYYSQIVNDFQKGDIAEGYSVSREKKESFPLTVTSAQKNPTAFYLCASRRGRFEQGIPHGYTFGSGTRLTVV.

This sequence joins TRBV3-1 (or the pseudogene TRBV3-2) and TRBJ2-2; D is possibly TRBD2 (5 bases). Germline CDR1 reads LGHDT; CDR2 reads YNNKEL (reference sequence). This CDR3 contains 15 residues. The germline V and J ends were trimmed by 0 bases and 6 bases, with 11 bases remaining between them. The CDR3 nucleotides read TGTGCCAGCAGCCAAGATAATCTAGCCGCCGGGGAGCTGTTTTTT. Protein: CASSQDNLAAGELFF.

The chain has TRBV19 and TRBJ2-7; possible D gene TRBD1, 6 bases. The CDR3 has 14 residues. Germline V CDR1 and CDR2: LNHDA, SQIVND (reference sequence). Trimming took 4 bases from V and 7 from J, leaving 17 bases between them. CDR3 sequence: CASSTSGRGREQYF. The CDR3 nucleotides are TGTGCCAGTAGTACATCAGGCAGGGGCAGGGAGCAGTACTTC.

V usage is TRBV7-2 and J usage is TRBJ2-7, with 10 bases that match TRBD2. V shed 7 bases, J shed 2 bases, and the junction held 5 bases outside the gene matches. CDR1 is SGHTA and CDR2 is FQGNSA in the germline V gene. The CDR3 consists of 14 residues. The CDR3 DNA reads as TGTGCCAGCATGCAAGCGGGAGGGCCCTACGAGCAGTACTTC. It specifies CASMQAGGPYEQYF.

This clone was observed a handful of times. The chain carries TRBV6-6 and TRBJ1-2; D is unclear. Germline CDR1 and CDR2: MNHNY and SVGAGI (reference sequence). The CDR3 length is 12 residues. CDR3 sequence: CVTLEAVYGYTF. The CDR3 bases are TGTGTCACGCTCGAGGCAGTCTATGGCTACACCTTC.

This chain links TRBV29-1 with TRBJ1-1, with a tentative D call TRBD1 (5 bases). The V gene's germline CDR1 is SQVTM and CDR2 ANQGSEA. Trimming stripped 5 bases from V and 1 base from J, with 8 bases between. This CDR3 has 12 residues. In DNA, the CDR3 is TGCAGCGTTAACGACAGGAACACTGAAGCTTTCTTT. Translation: CSVNDRNTEAFF.